Shown below are 10 T cell receptor beta chains from a single sample sequenced in a study of tumor T cells in aggressive B-cell lymphoma. Generated by immunoSEQ multiplex PCR, the TCRdb table keeps only in-frame clones and is missing some. The sample includes about 7,900 clones, about 83% of them seen just once. Source material: tumor tissue. These TCRs come from an adult with diffuse large B cell lymphoma.

The genes are TRBV9 and TRBJ2-7; TRBD2 matches at 7 bases. Germline V CDR1 and CDR2: SGDLS, YYNGEE. V dropped 3 bases and J dropped 2; count of bases not matched to a gene: 5. The CDR3 contains 14 residues. The DNA for the CDR3 is TGTGCCAGCAGCGGGAGCGGGGAGGCCTACGAGCAGTACTTC. Translated: CASSGSGEAYEQYF.

The V call is TRBV6-6, the J call TRBJ2-7; the match to TRBD1 covers 7 bases. The germline CDR1 and CDR2 sequences are MNHNY and SVGAGI (reference sequence). Germline trimming cut 6 bases from V and 1 base from J; bases unmatched to any gene: 9. The CDR3 length is 15 residues. Here the CDR3 DNA reads TGTGCCAGCAGCTCCGGACAGGAGGTTTCCTACGAGCAGTACTTC. Translating it yields CASSSGQEVSYEQYF.

The V call is TRBV6-1, the J call TRBJ2-3; D might be TRBD2 (5 bases). Trimming left V 2 bases short and J 1 base short, with 13 bases between. CDR1 and CDR2 (germline): MNHNS, SASEGT. This CDR3 comprises 16 residues. The CDR3 sequence is CASSESPFGGTDTQYF. The CDR3 DNA reads TGTGCCAGCAGTGAATCGCCCTTCGGGGGCACAGATACGCAGTATTTT.

The V call is TRBV6-4, the J call TRBJ2-2; TRBD2 aligns across 8 bases. Losses at the gene ends were 8 bases for V and 7 bases for J; bases not matched to a gene: 15. The CDR3 length is 16 residues. In germline, CDR1 is MRHNA, CDR2 SNTAGT. The CDR3 is CASQNDREGSIGELFF. In DNA form, the CDR3 reads TGTGCCAGCCAAAATGACCGGGAGGGGAGCATCGGGGAGCTGTTTTTT.

The chain links TRBV5-1 to TRBJ2-1; 10 bases match TRBD1. The V and J ends lost 0 bases and 4 bases, in that order; junction bases with no gene match: 1. CDR1 SGHRS and CDR2 YFSETQ come from the germline V gene. This CDR3 comprises 15 residues. The chain's CDR3 is CASSLEDRGYNEQFF. CDR3 sequence (DNA): TGCGCCAGCAGCTTGGAGGACAGGGGGTACAATGAGCAGTTCTTC.

The chain combines TRBV14 with TRBJ2-1; D possibly corresponds to TRBD2 (6 bases). The CDR3 has 16 residues. Germline V lookup: CDR1 SGHDN, CDR2 FVKESK. The V gene lost 5 bases and the J gene lost 6 bases, with 20 bases spanning the gap. The CDR3 reads CASSEYERVGLNEQFF. The CDR3 nucleotides are TGTGCCAGCAGCGAGTACGAGCGGGTTGGTCTCAATGAGCAGTTCTTC.

This clone has only one observation. The rearrangement joins TRBV6-5 to TRBJ1-6, with 8 bases aligning to TRBD1. The CDR3 has 15 residues. J was trimmed by 6 bases and V by 6 bases; bases with no gene match: 7. Per the germline V gene, CDR1 is MNHEY and CDR2 is SVGAGI. In nucleotides, the CDR3 is TGTGCCAGCAGACCACGGACAGGGAGTAATTCACCCCTCCACTTT. It specifies CASRPRTGSNSPLHF.

V usage is TRBV6-6 and J usage is TRBJ2-2, with 8 bases aligning to TRBD2. Per the germline V gene, CDR1 is MNHNY and CDR2 is SVGAGI (reference sequence). The CDR3 has 14 residues. V was clipped by 8 bases and J by 4 bases; unmatched bases: 6. The CDR3 bases are TGTGCCAGCGACGGGACTAGGGGCACCGGGGAGCTGTTTTTT. This gives the protein CASDGTRGTGELFF.

CDR3 loop: CASSSPGTGGYGYTF. In DNA, the CDR3 is TGTGCCAGCAGTTCTCCCGGGACAGGGGGCTATGGCTACACCTTC. This chain links TRBV6-5 with TRBJ1-2, with 11 bases identical to TRBD1. This CDR3 spans 15 amino acids. Germline lookup yields CDR1 MNHEY and CDR2 SVGAGI. J lost 4 bases, V lost 4 bases, and 5 bases had no gene match.

V usage is TRBV5-1 and J usage is TRBJ2-7, with 8 nucleotides matching TRBD1. This CDR3 contains 13 residues. Trimming removed 5 bases from V and 3 bases from J; junction bases left unmatched: 4. Germline lookup yields CDR1 SGHRS and CDR2 YFSETQ. The CDR3 is CASSFTGGYEQYF. CDR3 in DNA: TGCGCCAGCAGTTTTACAGGGGGCTACGAGCAGTACTTC. The full variable domain, completed using reference TRBV5-1 and TRBJ2-7, is KAGVTQTPRYLIKTRGQQVTLSCSPISGHRSVSWYQQTPGQGLQFLFEYFSETQRNKGNFPGRFSGRQFSNSRSEMNVSTLELGDSALYLCASSFTGGYEQYFGPGTRLTVT.